Listed here are 5 T cell receptor beta chains from one sample, sequenced in a study of CD8+ T cells in alopecia areata. Described treatment: oral pan-JAK inhibitor, 5-10 mg twice daily. Reverse transcription of extracted RNA yielded cDNA, which provided the sequencing template. The protocol was immunoSEQ multiplex PCR, while the TCRdb copy is restricted to in-frame clones and leaves out a portion. This table holds nearly 200,000 clones, nearly 60% found once. The input for sequencing was CD4+ T cells sorted from blood, taken at week 24, from a patient treated with tofacitinib. Receptors originate from a human donor with alopecia areata.

The chain combines TRBV29-1 with TRBJ2-3, with 14 bases that match TRBD2. V gave up 7 bases and J gave up 4 bases; unmatched junction bases: 13. The CDR3 sequence is 17 residues long. Germline CDR1 SQVTM, CDR2 ANQGSEA. This chain's CDR3 is CSGGLAGGIREPDTQYF. CDR3 nucleotide sequence: TGCAGCGGTGGACTAGCGGGGGGCATTCGTGAGCCAGATACGCAGTATTTT.

This chain links TRBV7-3 with TRBJ2-1, with D unclear. Trimming cost V 8 bases and J 6 bases, with 11 bases left between them. The V gene's germline CDR1 is SGHTA and CDR2 FQGTGA. This CDR3 has 12 amino acids. The CDR3 loop is CASGRSGNEQFF. CDR3 DNA: TGTGCCAGCGGGCGGTCGGGCAATGAGCAGTTCTTC.

This clone was observed a few times. The chain has TRBV7-2 and TRBJ2-7; D call uncertain. V was clipped by 6 bases and J by 1 base, with 13 bases between them. CDR1 and CDR2 from the germline V gene are SGHTA and FQGNSA. The CDR3 sequence is 14 residues long. In DNA, the CDR3 is TGTGCCAGCAGTTTGGACGGAAATTCCTACGAGCAGTACTTC. This gives the protein CASSLDGNSYEQYF.

The genes are TRBV4-2 and TRBJ2-7; D may be TRBD1 (5 bases). V dropped 2 bases and J dropped 4 bases, with 9 bases sitting between them. Germline-derived CDR1 and CDR2 are LGHNA and YNFKEQ. This CDR3 is built from 13 residues. CDR3 loop: CASSQNDRYEQYF. DNA for the CDR3: TGTGCCAGCAGCCAAAATGACAGATACGAGCAGTACTTC.

The chain recombines TRBV10-2 with TRBJ1-2; no reliable D call. Germline values: CDR1 WSHSY, CDR2 SAAADI. CDR3 length: 13 residues. V was trimmed by 0 bases and J by 5 bases, leaving 7 bases between them. The CDR3 nucleotides are TGCGCCAGCAGTGAGTCAGTAGCTTATGGCTACACCTTC. Its protein product is CASSESVAYGYTF.